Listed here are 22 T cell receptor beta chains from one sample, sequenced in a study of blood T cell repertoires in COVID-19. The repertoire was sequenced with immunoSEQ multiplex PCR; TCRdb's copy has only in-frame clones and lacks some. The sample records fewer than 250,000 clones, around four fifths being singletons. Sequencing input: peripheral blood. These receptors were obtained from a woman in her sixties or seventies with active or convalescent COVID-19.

CDR3 sequence reads: CASSFLRGTGELFF. The CDR3 DNA follows: TGTGCCAGCAGCTTTCTTAGGGGTACCGGGGAGCTGTTTTTT. This rearrangement joins TRBV13 to TRBJ2-2; possible D gene TRBD1, 5 bases. CDR1 PRHDT and CDR2 FYEKMQ come from the germline V gene (reference sequence). This CDR3 is 14 amino acids long. V dropped 3 bases and J dropped 5 bases, with 10 bases sitting between them.

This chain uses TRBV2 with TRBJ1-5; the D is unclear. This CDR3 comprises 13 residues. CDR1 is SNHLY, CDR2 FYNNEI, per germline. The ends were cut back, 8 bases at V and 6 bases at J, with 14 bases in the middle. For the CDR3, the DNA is TGTGCCAGCCTACGAGGGCTCGGTCAGCCCCAGCATTTT. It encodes CASLRGLGQPQHF.

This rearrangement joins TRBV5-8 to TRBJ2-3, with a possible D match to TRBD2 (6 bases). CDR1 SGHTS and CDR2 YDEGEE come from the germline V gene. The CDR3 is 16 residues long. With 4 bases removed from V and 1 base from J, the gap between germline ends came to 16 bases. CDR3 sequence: CASSKYREDGTDTQYF. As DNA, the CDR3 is TGTGCCAGCAGCAAATATAGGGAGGACGGCACAGATACGCAGTATTTT.

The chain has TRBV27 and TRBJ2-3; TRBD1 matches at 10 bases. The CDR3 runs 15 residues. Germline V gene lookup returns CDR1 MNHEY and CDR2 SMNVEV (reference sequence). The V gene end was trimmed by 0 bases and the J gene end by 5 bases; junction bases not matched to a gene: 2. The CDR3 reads CASSLSGTGVDTQYF. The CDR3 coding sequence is TGTGCCAGCAGTTTATCTGGGACAGGGGTAGATACGCAGTATTTT.

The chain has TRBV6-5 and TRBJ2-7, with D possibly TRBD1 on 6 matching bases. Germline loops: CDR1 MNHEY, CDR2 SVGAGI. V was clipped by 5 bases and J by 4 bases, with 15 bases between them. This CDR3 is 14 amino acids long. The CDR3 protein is CASSTGTRGYEQYF. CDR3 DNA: TGTGCCAGCAGTACCGGGACAAGGGGATACGAGCAGTACTTC.

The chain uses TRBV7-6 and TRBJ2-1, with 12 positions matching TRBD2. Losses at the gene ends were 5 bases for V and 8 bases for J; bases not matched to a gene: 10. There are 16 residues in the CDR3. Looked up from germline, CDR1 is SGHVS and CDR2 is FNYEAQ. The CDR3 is CASSPALAGGPHEQFF. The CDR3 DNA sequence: TGTGCCAGCAGCCCCGCTCTAGCGGGAGGGCCTCATGAGCAGTTCTTC.

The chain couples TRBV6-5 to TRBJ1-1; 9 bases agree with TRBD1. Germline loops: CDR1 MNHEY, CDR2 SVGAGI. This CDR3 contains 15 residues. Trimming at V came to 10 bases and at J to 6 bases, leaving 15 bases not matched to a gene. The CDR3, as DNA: TGTGCCACCACCCCGGGACAGGGAGGCAGTGCTGAAGCTTTCTTT. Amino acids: CATTPGQGGSAEAFF.

Here the CDR3 reads CASSSGLAGWDTQYF. Written as DNA, the CDR3 is TGTGCCAGCAGCTCAGGACTAGCGGGATGGGATACGCAGTATTTT. The chain combines TRBV5-6 with TRBJ2-3, with 12 bases aligning to TRBD2. V lost 3 bases, J lost 6 bases, and 5 bases stayed unmatched. The length of the CDR3 is 15 residues. Germline V gene sequence: CDR1 SGHDT, CDR2 YYEEEE.

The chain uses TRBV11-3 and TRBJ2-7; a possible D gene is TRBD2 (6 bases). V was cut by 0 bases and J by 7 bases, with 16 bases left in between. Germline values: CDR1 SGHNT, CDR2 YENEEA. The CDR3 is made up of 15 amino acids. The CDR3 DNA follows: TGTGCCAGCAGCTTAGATGTGCTCGAGGGGAGGGAGCAGTACTTC. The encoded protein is CASSLDVLEGREQYF.

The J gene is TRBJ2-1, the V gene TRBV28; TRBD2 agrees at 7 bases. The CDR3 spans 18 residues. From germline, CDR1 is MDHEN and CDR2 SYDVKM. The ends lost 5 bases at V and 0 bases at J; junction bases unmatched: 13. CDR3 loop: CASSPGGWRGSSYNEQFF. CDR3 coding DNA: TGTGCCAGCAGTCCCGGGGGGTGGCGGGGTAGCTCCTACAATGAGCAGTTCTTC.

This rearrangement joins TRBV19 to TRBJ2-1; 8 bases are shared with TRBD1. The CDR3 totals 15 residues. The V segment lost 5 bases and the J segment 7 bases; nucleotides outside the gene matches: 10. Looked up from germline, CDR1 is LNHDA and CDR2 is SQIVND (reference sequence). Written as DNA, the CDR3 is TGTGCCAGTAGTTTATTGACAGGGGCGGTAAATGAGCAGTTCTTC. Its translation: CASSLLTGAVNEQFF. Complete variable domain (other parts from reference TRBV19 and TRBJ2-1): DGGITQSPKYLFRKEGQNVTLSCEQNLNHDAMYWYRQDPGQGLRLIYYSQIVNDFQKGDIAEGYSVSREKKESFPLTVTSAQKNPTAFYLCASSLLTGAVNEQFFGPGTRLTVL.

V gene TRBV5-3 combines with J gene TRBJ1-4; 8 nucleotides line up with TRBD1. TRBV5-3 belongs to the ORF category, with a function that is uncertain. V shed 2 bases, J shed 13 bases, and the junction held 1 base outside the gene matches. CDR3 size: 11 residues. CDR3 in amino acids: CARSFDRGLFF. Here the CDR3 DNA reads TGTGCCAGAAGCTTTGACAGGGGACTGTTTTTT.

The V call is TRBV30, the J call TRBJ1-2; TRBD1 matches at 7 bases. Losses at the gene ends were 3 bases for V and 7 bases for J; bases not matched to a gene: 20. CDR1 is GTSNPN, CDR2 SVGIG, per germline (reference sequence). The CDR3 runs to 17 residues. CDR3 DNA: TGTGCCTGGAGGGAGACTCTATACATGACAGGGATCTTTGGCTACACCTTC. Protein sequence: CAWRETLYMTGIFGYTF.

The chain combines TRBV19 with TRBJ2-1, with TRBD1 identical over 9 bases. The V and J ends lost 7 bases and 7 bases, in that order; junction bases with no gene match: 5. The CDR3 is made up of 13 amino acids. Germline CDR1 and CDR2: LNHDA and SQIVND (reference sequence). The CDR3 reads CASIGQGKNEQFF. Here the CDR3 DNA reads TGTGCCAGTATAGGACAGGGGAAAAATGAGCAGTTCTTC.

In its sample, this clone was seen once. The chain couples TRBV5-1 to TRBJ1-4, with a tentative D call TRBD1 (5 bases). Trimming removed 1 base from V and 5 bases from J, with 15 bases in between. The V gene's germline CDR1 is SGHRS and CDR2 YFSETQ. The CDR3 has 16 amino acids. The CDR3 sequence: CASSLRPAGGNEKLFF. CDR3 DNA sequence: TGCGCCAGCAGCTTGAGACCGGCGGGGGGAAATGAAAAACTGTTTTTT.

CDR3 amino acids: CASSFGQGNEKLFF. In nucleotides, the CDR3 is TGTGCCAGCAGTTTTGGGCAGGGTAATGAAAAACTGTTTTTT. The V call is TRBV28, the J call TRBJ1-4; D perhaps matches TRBD1 (5 bases). Trimming took 3 bases from V and 4 from J, leaving 9 bases between them. The CDR3 extends over 14 amino acids. Germline CDR1 reads MDHEN; CDR2 reads SYDVKM.

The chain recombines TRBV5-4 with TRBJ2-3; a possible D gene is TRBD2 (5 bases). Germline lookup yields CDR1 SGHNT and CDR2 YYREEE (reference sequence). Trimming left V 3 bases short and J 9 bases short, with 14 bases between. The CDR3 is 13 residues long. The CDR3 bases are TGTGCCAGCAGCTCCCTAACCGGGAACACGCAGTATTTT. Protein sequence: CASSSLTGNTQYF.

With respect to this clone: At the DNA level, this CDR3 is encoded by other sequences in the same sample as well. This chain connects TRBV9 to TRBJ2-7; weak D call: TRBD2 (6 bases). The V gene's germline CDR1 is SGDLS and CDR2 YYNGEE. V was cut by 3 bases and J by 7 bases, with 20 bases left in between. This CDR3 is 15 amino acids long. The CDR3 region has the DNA TGTGCCAGCAGCGGTGGAGGGCCGTTTTTTAGTGAGCAGTACTTC. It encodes CASSGGGPFFSEQYF.

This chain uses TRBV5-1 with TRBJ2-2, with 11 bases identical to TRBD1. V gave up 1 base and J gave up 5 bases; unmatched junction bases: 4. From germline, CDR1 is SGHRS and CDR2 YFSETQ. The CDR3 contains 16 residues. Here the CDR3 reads CASSLFGTGGTGELFF. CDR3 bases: TGCGCCAGCAGCTTGTTCGGGACAGGGGGGACCGGGGAGCTGTTTTTT.

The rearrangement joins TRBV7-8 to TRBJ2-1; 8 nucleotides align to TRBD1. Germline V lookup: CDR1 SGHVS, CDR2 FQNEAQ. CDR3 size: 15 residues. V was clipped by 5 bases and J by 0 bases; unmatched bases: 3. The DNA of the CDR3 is TGTGCCAGCAGCCGGACAGGGAGCTCCTACAATGAGCAGTTCTTC. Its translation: CASSRTGSSYNEQFF.

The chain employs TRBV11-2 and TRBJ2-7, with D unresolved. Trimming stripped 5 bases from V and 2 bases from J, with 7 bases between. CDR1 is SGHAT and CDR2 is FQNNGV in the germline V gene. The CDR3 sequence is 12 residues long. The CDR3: CASSVLAYEQYF. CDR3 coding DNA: TGTGCCAGCAGCGTGCTAGCCTACGAGCAGTACTTC.

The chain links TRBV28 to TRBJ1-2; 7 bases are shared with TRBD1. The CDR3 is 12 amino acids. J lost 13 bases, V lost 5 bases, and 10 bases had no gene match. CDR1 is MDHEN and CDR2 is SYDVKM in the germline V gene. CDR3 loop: CASSGTDRTFTF. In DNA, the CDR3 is TGTGCCAGCAGTGGGACAGACCGTACGTTCACCTTC.